One and the same sample provided the 16 T cell receptor beta chains below, sequenced in a study of blood T cell repertoires in COVID-19. Clones were sequenced by immunoSEQ multiplex PCR, and TCRdb holds only the in-frame ones, with some missing. The sample shows under 200,000 clones, over 80% of them seen only once. Material: peripheral blood. The source is a man between 65 and 85 years old who had recovered from COVID-19.

This clone has more than one count but fewer than ten. The V and J genes are TRBV19 and TRBJ2-2; tentatively, D is TRBD2 (6 bases). The CDR3 runs to 14 residues. Trimming took off 5 bases at V and 3 bases at J, with 10 bases between the two ends. The V gene's germline CDR1 is LNHDA and CDR2 SQIVND (reference sequence). The CDR3 DNA follows: TGTGCCAGTAGTCGGGAGAGGGACACCGGGGAGCTGTTTTTT. Amino acid sequence: CASSRERDTGELFF.

The table lists this clone with a few counts. The genes are TRBV20-1 and TRBJ2-1; no clear D. CDR3 length: 10 residues. V lost 8 bases to trimming and J lost 6 bases, with 8 bases between them. Germline V gene data show CDR1 as DFQATT and CDR2 as SNEGSKA (reference sequence). The CDR3 here is CSTKSNEQFF. The CDR3 nucleotides are TGCAGTACCAAGAGCAATGAGCAGTTCTTC.

The CDR3 nucleotides are TGTGCCAGCAGCGTTACCGGGACTCCCTCTGTCAATGAGCAGTTCTTC. Translated, it gives CASSVTGTPSVNEQFF. This chain joins TRBV9 and TRBJ2-1; D perhaps matches TRBD2 (6 bases). The CDR3 length is 16 residues. Germline CDR1 SGDLS, CDR2 YYNGEE. The germline V and J ends were trimmed by 2 bases and 6 bases, with 18 bases remaining between them.

This clone appeared once. The chain joins TRBV29-1 to TRBJ2-3; TRBD1 might be the D (6 bases). The CDR3 covers 12 residues. Trimming removed 8 bases at V and 2 bases at J, with 11 bases between. Germline CDR1 is SQVTM and CDR2 is ANQGSEA. The CDR3 loop is CSIRQATDTQYF. The CDR3 DNA follows: TGCAGCATCAGACAGGCCACAGATACGCAGTATTTT.

The J gene is TRBJ1-5, the V gene TRBV18; 8 positions match TRBD1. V lost 5 bases and J lost 1; bases outside the gene matches: 10. The V gene's germline CDR1 is KGHSH and CDR2 LQKENI. The CDR3 loop spans 17 amino acids. The CDR3: CASSDERTGLSNQPQHF. CDR3 coding DNA: TGTGCCAGCTCAGACGAACGGACAGGGTTGAGCAATCAGCCCCAGCATTTT.

The genes are TRBV18 and TRBJ1-5, with D hard to call. V was cut by 3 bases and J by 6 bases, with 21 bases left in between. This CDR3 spans 17 amino acids. The germline gives CDR1 KGHSH, CDR2 LQKENI. The DNA for the CDR3 is TGTGCCAGCTCACCGGTCCCTGGCGGCGGATTACCTCAGCCCCAGCATTTT. This sequence encodes CASSPVPGGGLPQPQHF.

The gene calls are TRBV5-1 and TRBJ2-5; TRBD2 agrees at 12 bases. In germline, CDR1 is SGHRS, CDR2 YFSETQ. The CDR3 totals 16 residues. Trimming removed 4 bases from V and 5 bases from J; junction bases left unmatched: 9. CDR3 protein: CASSPRTSGVPETQYF. CDR3 sequence (DNA): TGCGCCAGCAGCCCCAGGACTAGCGGGGTCCCGGAGACCCAGTACTTC.

Many counts were recorded for this clone. The chain uses TRBV14 and TRBJ2-7, with D perhaps matching TRBD1 (5 bases). Deletions cut 4 bases from V and 6 bases from J, with 13 bases between. CDR3 length equals 13 residues. The V gene's germline CDR1 is SGHDN and CDR2 FVKESK. The CDR3 sequence: CASSPTRVGEQYF. The CDR3 bases are TGTGCCAGCAGCCCTACCAGGGTGGGCGAGCAGTACTTC.

CDR3 amino acids: CASSPKAGVAQFF. Here the CDR3 DNA reads TGTGCCAGCTCACCTAAAGCAGGGGTCGCCCAGTTCTTC. The chain links TRBV18 to TRBJ2-1; D possibly corresponds to TRBD1 (6 bases). The CDR3 contains 13 residues. V lost 3 bases, J lost 13 bases, and 16 bases lay in between. CDR1 and CDR2 from the germline V gene are KGHSH and LQKENI.

The V gene is TRBV11-1, the J gene TRBJ2-7; TRBD2 aligns across 13 bases. V trimming: 2 bases; J trimming: 3 bases; junction bases outside the gene matches: 4. The CDR3 totals 16 residues. Per the germline V gene, CDR1 is SGHAT and CDR2 is FQDESV (reference sequence). DNA for the CDR3: TGTGCCAGCAGCTTAACTCGGACTAGCGGGAGCTACGAGCAGTACTTC. The encoded protein is CASSLTRTSGSYEQYF.

The chain couples TRBV11-1 to TRBJ2-7; 12 bases fit TRBD2. The CDR3 has 14 residues. V dropped 5 bases and J dropped 3; count of bases not matched to a gene: 2. Per germline, CDR1 SGHAT and CDR2 FQDESV (reference sequence). The CDR3 reads CASSPGLAGYEQYF. DNA for the CDR3: TGTGCCAGCAGCCCGGGACTAGCGGGCTACGAGCAGTACTTC.

The chain joins TRBV5-4 to TRBJ1-2; 9 nucleotides line up with TRBD1. Trimming took 4 bases from V and 7 from J; bases not matched to a gene: 8. Germline V CDR1 and CDR2: SGHNT, YYREEE (reference sequence). The CDR3 consists of 14 residues. The CDR3 nucleotides are TGTGCCAGCAGCCCTCGCACAGGGGGCTCTGGCTACACCTTC. Amino acid sequence: CASSPRTGGSGYTF. Filled out from reference TRBV5-4 and TRBJ1-2, the complete variable domain reads ETGVTQSPTHLIKTRGQQVTLRCSSQSGHNTVSWYQQALGQGPQFIFQYYREEENGRGNFPPRFSGLQFPNYSSELNVNALELDDSALYLCASSPRTGGSGYTFGSGTRLTVV.

The gene calls are TRBV20-1 and TRBJ2-4; D possibly corresponds to TRBD2 (5 bases). V lost 3 bases and J lost 7, with 25 bases in between. Germline values: CDR1 DFQATT, CDR2 SNEGSKA (reference sequence). The CDR3 runs to 17 residues. This CDR3 reads CSASPGHFRDPRNIQYF. CDR3 in DNA: TGCAGTGCTAGTCCCGGGCATTTTCGGGATCCGCGGAACATTCAGTACTTC.

The rearrangement links TRBV4-2 to TRBJ2-1; maybe TRBD2 (5 bases). V was clipped by 0 bases and J by 7 bases, with 13 bases between them. The germline CDR1 and CDR2 sequences are LGHNA and YNFKEQ. The CDR3 length is 15 residues. The CDR3 loop is CASSQEIGIANEQFF. In DNA form, the CDR3 reads TGTGCCAGCAGCCAAGAAATCGGGATCGCAAATGAGCAGTTCTTC.

This chain connects TRBV9 to TRBJ1-2; D perhaps matches TRBD1 (5 bases). Germline V gene data show CDR1 as SGDLS and CDR2 as YYNGEE. V was trimmed by 0 bases and J by 7 bases, leaving 16 bases between them. This CDR3 region has 15 residues. The chain's CDR3 is CASSVAEGVLGGYTF. The CDR3 coding sequence is TGTGCCAGCAGCGTAGCGGAAGGGGTGCTTGGTGGCTACACCTTC. The full variable domain, rest sourced from reference TRBV9 and TRBJ1-2, is DSGVTQTPKHLITATGQRVTLRCSPRSGDLSVYWYQQSLDQGLQFLIQYYNGEERAKGNILERFSAQQFPDLHSELNLSSLELGDSALYFCASSVAEGVLGGYTFGSGTRLTVV.

The chain employs TRBV18 and TRBJ1-2, with D hard to call. The germline V and J ends were trimmed by 2 bases and 0 bases, with 4 bases remaining between them. This CDR3 contains 13 residues. Germline values: CDR1 KGHSH, CDR2 LQKENI. The CDR3 region is CASSPGANYGYTF. The CDR3 DNA follows: TGTGCCAGCTCACCAGGAGCTAACTATGGCTACACCTTC.